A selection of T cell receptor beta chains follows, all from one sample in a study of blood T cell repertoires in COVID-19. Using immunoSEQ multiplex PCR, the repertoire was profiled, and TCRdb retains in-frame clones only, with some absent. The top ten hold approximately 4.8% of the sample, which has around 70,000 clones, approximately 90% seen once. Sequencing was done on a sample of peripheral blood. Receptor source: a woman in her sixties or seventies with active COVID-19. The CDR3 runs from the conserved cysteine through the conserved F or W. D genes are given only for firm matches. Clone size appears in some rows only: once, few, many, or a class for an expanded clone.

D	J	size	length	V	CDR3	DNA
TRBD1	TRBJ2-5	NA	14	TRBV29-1	CSVMLWDSPTAQYF	TGCAGCGTGATGCTCTGGGACAGCCCAACGGCCCAGTACTTC
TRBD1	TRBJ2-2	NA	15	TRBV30	CAWSGWTGGTGELFF	TGTGCCTGGAGTGGTTGGACAGGGGGCACCGGGGAGCTGTTTTTT
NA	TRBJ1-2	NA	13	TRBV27	CASSLKPNYGYTF	TGTGCCAGCAGTTTAAAGCCCAACTATGGCTACACCTTC
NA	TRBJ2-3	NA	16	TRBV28	CASSIPTGRGADTQYF	TGTGCCAGCAGTATCCCGACAGGGCGGGGAGCAGATACGCAGTATTTT
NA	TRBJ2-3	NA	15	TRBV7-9	CASRAGLVNTDTQYF	TGTGCCAGCAGGGCGGGACTGGTGAACACAGATACGCAGTATTTT
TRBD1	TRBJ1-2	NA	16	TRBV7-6	CASSPRTGTGGYGYTF	TGTGCCAGCAGCCCCCGAACAGGGACAGGGGGCTATGGCTACACCTTC
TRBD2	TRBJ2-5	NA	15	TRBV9	CASNRLSGSRETQYF	TGTGCCAGCAACCGGCTTAGCGGGAGTCGGGAGACCCAGTACTTC
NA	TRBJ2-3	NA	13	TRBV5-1	CASSIWTAEKQYF	TGCGCCAGCAGCATATGGACTGCTGAGAAGCAGTATTTT
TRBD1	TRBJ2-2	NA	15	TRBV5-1	CASSLAGQAAGELFF	TGCGCCAGCAGCTTGGCCGGACAGGCTGCCGGGGAGCTGTTTTTT
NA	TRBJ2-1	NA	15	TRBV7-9	CASSPHLARYNEQFF	TGTGCCAGCAGCCCCCACCTAGCCCGGTACAATGAGCAGTTCTTC
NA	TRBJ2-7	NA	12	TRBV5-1	CASSQSRGEQYF	TGCGCCAGCAGCCAAAGCCGGGGCGAGCAGTACTTC
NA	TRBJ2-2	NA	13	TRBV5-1	CASSFAGTGELFF	TGCGCCAGCAGCTTTGCGGGCACCGGGGAGCTGTTTTTT
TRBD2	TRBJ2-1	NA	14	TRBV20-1	CSASQGLARNEQFF	TGCAGTGCTAGTCAAGGACTAGCTAGAAATGAGCAGTTCTTC
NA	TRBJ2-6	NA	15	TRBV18	CASSPGQGGANVLTF	TGTGCCAGCTCACCGGGCCAAGGAGGGGCCAACGTCCTGACTTTC
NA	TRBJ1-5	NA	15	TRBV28	CASSLRSTGYQPQHF	TGTGCCAGCAGTTTGCGGAGTACAGGGTATCAGCCCCAGCATTTT
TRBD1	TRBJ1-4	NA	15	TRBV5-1	CASSLEGQGGRKLFF	TGCGCCAGCAGCTTGGAGGGGCAGGGGGGACGGAAACTGTTTTTT
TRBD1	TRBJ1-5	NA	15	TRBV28	CASSSRQGRDQPQHF	TGTGCCAGCAGTTCCCGACAGGGAAGGGATCAGCCCCAGCATTTT
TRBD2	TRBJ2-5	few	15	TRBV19	CASSMLAGVGETQYF	TGTGCCAGTAGTATGCTTGCGGGAGTGGGGGAGACCCAGTACTTC
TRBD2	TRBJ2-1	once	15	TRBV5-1	CASSTSGTTYNEQFF	TGCGCCAGCAGCACTAGCGGGACGACCTACAATGAGCAGTTCTTC
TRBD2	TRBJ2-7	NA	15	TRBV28	CASSAWASGSYEQYF	TGTGCCAGCAGTGCATGGGCTAGCGGATCCTACGAGCAGTACTTC
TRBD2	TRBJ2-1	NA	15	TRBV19	CASSSFGGGKSEQFF	TGTGCCAGTAGTTCTTTCGGCGGGGGTAAGAGTGAGCAGTTCTTC
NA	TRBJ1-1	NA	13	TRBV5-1	CASSSGASDEAFF	TGCGCCAGCAGCTCAGGGGCCAGCGATGAAGCTTTCTTT
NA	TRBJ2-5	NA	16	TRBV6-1	CASSDKGGGDGETQYF	TGTGCCAGCAGTGATAAGGGCGGGGGCGACGGAGAGACCCAGTACTTC
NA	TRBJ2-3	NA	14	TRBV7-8	CASSLAPVESTPHF	TGTGCCAGCAGCTTAGCCCCGGTAGAGAGCACTCCCCATTTT
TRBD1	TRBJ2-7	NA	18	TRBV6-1	CASSGTRGTGRRGNEQYF	TGTGCCAGCAGTGGAACCCGGGGGACAGGGAGGAGAGGTAACGAGCAGTACTTC
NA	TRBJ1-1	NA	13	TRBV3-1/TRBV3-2	CASNRRGATEAFF	TGTGCCAGCAACCGCAGGGGAGCCACTGAAGCTTTCTTT
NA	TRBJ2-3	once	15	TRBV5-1	CASSLALAGTDTQYF	TGCGCCAGCAGCTTGGCACTAGCTGGCACAGATACGCAGTATTTT
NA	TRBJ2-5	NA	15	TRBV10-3	CAISQQPGQQETQYF	TGTGCCATCAGCCAACAACCGGGTCAACAAGAGACCCAGTACTTC
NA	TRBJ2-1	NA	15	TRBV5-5	CASSFLAGIDNEQFF	TGTGCCAGCAGCTTTTTAGCCGGGATAGACAATGAGCAGTTCTTC
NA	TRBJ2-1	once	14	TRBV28	CASHPWQAPNEQFF	TGTGCCAGTCACCCATGGCAGGCCCCCAATGAGCAGTTCTTC
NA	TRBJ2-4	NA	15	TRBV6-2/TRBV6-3	CASSYPGLAKNIQYF	TGTGCCAGCAGTTACCCGGGACTAGCCAAAAACATTCAGTACTTC
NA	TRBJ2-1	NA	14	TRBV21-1	CASSGWRSYNEQFF	TGTGCCAGCAGCGGCTGGCGGTCCTACAATGAGCAGTTCTTC
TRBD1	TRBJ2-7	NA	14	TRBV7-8	CASRTGTGFYEQYF	TGTGCCAGCAGGACCGGGACAGGGTTCTACGAGCAGTACTTC
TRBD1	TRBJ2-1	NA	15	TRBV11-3	CASSLGTGPNNEQFF	TGTGCCAGCAGCTTAGGGACAGGACCAAACAATGAGCAGTTCTTC
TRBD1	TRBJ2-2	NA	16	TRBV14	CASSPGQGFALGELFF	TGTGCCAGCAGCCCAGGACAGGGGTTTGCTCTCGGGGAGCTGTTTTTT
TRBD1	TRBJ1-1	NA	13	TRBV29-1	CSANLGQGIEAFF	TGCAGCGCCAACCTGGGACAGGGGATTGAAGCTTTCTTT
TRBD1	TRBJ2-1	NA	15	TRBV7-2	CASSSSSRDRGGQFF	TGTGCCAGCAGCTCCTCGTCCCGGGACAGGGGTGGGCAGTTCTTC
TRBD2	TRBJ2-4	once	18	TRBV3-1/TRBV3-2	CASSSSAGTTLAKNIQYF	TGTGCCAGCAGCTCCTCGGCGGGGACTACGCTAGCCAAAAACATTCAGTACTTC
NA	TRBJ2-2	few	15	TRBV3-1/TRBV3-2	CASSGRERGTGELFF	TGTGCCAGCAGCGGGCGGGAGAGGGGGACCGGGGAGCTGTTTTTT
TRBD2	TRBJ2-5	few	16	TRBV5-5	CASSSGLAVLRETQYF	TGTGCCAGCAGCTCGGGACTAGCGGTGCTGAGGGAGACCCAGTACTTC
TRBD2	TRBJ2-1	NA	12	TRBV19	CASTAGANEQFF	TGTGCCAGTACAGCGGGAGCTAATGAGCAGTTCTTC
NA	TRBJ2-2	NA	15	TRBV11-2	CASSYQGSSPGELFF	TGTGCCAGCAGCTATCAGGGCAGTAGCCCCGGGGAGCTGTTTTTT
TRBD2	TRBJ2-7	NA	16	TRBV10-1	CASSESSGGRDYEQYF	TGCGCCAGCAGTGAGTCGTCGGGGGGTAGGGACTACGAGCAGTACTTC
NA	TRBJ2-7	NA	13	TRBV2	CASSELASGEQYF	TGTGCCAGCAGTGAATTGGCCAGCGGCGAGCAGTACTTC
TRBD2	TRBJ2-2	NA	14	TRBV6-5	CATRGGLNTGELFF	TGTGCCACCCGGGGGGGTTTAAACACCGGGGAGCTGTTTTTT
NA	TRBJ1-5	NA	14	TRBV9	CASSVGQSNQPQHF	TGTGCCAGCAGCGTAGGACAGAGTAATCAGCCCCAGCATTTT
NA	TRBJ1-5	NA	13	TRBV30	CAWTNDRYQPQHF	TGTGCCTGGACCAATGACAGATATCAGCCCCAGCATTTT
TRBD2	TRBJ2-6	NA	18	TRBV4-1	CASSQEGTSGFGANVLTF	TGCGCCAGCAGCCAAGAGGGGACTAGCGGGTTTGGGGCCAACGTCCTGACTTTC
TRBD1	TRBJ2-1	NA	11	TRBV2	CASGQGNEQFF	TGTGCCAGTGGACAGGGCAATGAGCAGTTCTTC
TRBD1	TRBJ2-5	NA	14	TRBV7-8	CASSLNRGQETQYF	TGTGCCAGCAGCTTAAACAGGGGGCAAGAGACCCAGTACTTC
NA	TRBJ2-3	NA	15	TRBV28	CASSRPRRGTDTQYF	TGTGCCAGCAGCCGACCCCGACGGGGCACAGATACGCAGTATTTT
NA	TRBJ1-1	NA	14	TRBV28	CASSFIGVNTEAFF	TGTGCCAGCAGTTTTATAGGGGTGAACACTGAAGCTTTCTTT